The clone carrying this TCR beta chain was detected once. The antigen is not known. Here immunoSEQ multiplex PCR was the method, and the copy in TCRdb shows in-frame clones only, minus some. The profile shows over 100,000 clones, roughly 85% of them singletons. The sample comes from a study of T cell responses to AZD1222 COVID-19 vaccine. General study findings and limits: A reported finding is that nearly half of spike-specific TCRs target unmutated variant regions. After two AZD1222 doses, spike-specific TCR breadth and depth rose versus day 0.

CDR1 is SGHRS, CDR2 YFSETQ, per germline. The ends were cut back, 5 bases at V and 0 bases at J, with 12 bases in the middle. This CDR3 has 15 amino acids. Material: peripheral blood, obtained 28 days after the second dose of the MenACWY control vaccine. V is TRBV5-1 and J is TRBJ1-3; D possibly corresponds to TRBD1 (5 bases). The clonotype comes from an adult who received the MenACWY meningococcal vaccine as a control. CDR3 nucleotide sequence: TGCGCCAGCAGTCAGGGCTCAGCCTCTGGAAACACCATATATTTT. Protein: CASSQGSASGNTIYF.